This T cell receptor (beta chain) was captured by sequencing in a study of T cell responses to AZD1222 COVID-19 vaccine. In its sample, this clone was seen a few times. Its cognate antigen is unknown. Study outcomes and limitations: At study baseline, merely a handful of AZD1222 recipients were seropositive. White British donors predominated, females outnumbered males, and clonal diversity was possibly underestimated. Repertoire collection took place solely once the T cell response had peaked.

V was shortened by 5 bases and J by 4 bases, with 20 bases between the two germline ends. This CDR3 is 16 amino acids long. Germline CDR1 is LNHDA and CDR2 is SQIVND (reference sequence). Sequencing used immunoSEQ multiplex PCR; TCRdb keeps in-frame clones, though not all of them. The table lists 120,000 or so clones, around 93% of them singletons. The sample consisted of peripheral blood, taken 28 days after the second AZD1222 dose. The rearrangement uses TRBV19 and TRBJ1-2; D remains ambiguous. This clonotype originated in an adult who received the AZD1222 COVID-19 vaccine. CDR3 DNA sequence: TGTGCCAGTAGTGCCCAGAGGGCCAGAGGAGGCTATGGCTACACCTTC. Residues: CASSAQRARGGYGYTF.